Given below is one T cell receptor (beta chain) in context. Its antigen is still unknown. Each sample had eight separate cDNA synthesis reactions. TCRdb reprocessed the 5' RACE reads and keeps a single row for each CDR3 protein, giving no DNA. This sample's table has approximately 400,000 distinct CDR3 sequences. This sample is drawn from a study of monozygotic twins with inflammatory bowel disease. Regarding the study as a whole: The authors note that differing immunosuppressive treatments may have added variability to patient repertoires.

Germline V gives CDR1 SQVTM, CDR2 ANQGSEA. This CDR3 is 11 amino acids long. Per donor, less than 3 ml of blood was collected and frozen. The sequence came from a human donor with ulcerative colitis or Crohn's disease, or a healthy co-twin of an affected twin (not recorded which). Sequencing input: blood. The chain recombines TRBV29-1 with TRBJ2-7. CDR3 loop: CSVEDSYEQYF.